The 11 T cell receptor beta chains below come from one sample, sequenced in a study of T cells in Graves' hyperthyroidism and ophthalmopathy. The source material, RNA transcripts, was used to amplify TCR beta CDR3 regions. The TCR CDR3 first-round RT-PCR relied on the HTBI primer set. TCRdb re-called the multiplex PCR reads through MiXCR, storing one row per CDR3 protein. The profile shows some 760,000 distinct CDR3 sequences, about 14% of them singletons. The sample consisted of blood. These receptor sequences come from a woman aged 18-35 years with Graves' hyperthyroidism.

This clonotype was counted many times. The genes are TRBV9 and TRBJ2-5; TRBD2 matches 8 bases. The CDR3 is made up of 16 amino acids. V was pared by 0 bases and J by 0 bases, with 4 bases of the junction left unmatched. Germline V gives CDR1 SGDLS, CDR2 YYNGEE. CDR3 region: CASSVGRLANQETQYF. The CDR3 nucleotides are TGTGCCAGCAGCGTAGGGCGACTAGCGAACCAAGAGACCCAGTACTTC.

The gene calls are TRBV29-1 and TRBJ2-1; 9 positions agree with TRBD1. Germline CDR1 and CDR2: SQVTM and ANQGSEA. V gave up 8 bases and J gave up 5 bases; unmatched junction bases: 10. The CDR3 sequence is 14 residues long. CDR3 nucleotide sequence: TGCAGCACCCTCCGAGACAGGGGGGACAATGAGCAGTTCTTC. Amino acids: CSTLRDRGDNEQFF.

This clonotype was detected only a few times. This sequence joins TRBV20-1 and TRBJ2-7; D is undetermined. Trimming stripped 5 bases from V and 7 bases from J, with 15 bases between. The CDR3 is made up of 12 amino acids. Germline loops: CDR1 DFQATT, CDR2 SNEGSKA (reference sequence). CDR3 DNA: TGCAGTGCTCCCTGGGCCCCTATGGAGCAGTACTTC. Its translation is CSAPWAPMEQYF.

This chain uses TRBV13 with TRBJ1-2; TRBD1 agrees at 9 bases. Germline V gives CDR1 PRHDT, CDR2 FYEKMQ (reference sequence). J lost 4 bases, V lost 0 bases, and 6 bases had no gene match. The CDR3 totals 16 residues. CDR3 nucleotides: TGTGCCAGCAGCTTAGGCAGGACAGGGGCGGCCTATGGCTACACCTTC. Protein sequence: CASSLGRTGAAYGYTF. Full variable domain (missing parts from reference TRBV13 and TRBJ1-2): AAGVIQSPRHLIKEKRETATLKCYPIPRHDTVYWYQQGPGQDPQFLISFYEKMQSDKGSIPDRFSAQQFSDYHSELNMSSLELGDSALYFCASSLGRTGAAYGYTFGSGTRLTVV.

This clonotype was seen ten or more times. The chain links TRBV2 to TRBJ1-6, with D tentatively TRBD1 (6 bases). Germline CDR1 and CDR2: SNHLY and FYNNEI. Trimming took off 8 bases at V and 5 bases at J, with 16 bases between the two ends. The CDR3 consists of 15 residues. The CDR3: CASRGTGNDNSPLHF. In nucleotides, the CDR3 is TGTGCCAGCCGGGGAACAGGGAACGATAATTCACCCCTCCACTTT. The full variable domain, its missing parts supplied by reference TRBV2 and TRBJ1-6, is EPEVTQTPSHQVTQMGQEVILRCVPISNHLYFYWYRQILGQKVEFLVSFYNNEISEKSEIFDDQFSVERPDGSNFTLKIRSTKLEDSAMYFCASRGTGNDNSPLHFGNGTRLTVT.

The rearrangement joins TRBV11-3 to TRBJ2-5; perhaps TRBD2 as D (5 bases). Germline CDR1 and CDR2: SGHNT and YENEEA. V was cut by 1 base and J by 9 bases, with 12 bases left in between. The CDR3 has 13 amino acids. CDR3 residues: CASSLGGPGSQYF. CDR3 bases: TGTGCCAGCAGCTTAGGAGGGCCGGGTTCCCAGTACTTC.

This clonotype occurred many times. The chain carries TRBV7-8 and TRBJ2-5; 9 nucleotides agree with TRBD2. Germline loops: CDR1 SGHVS, CDR2 FQNEAQ. Germline trimming cut 1 base from V and 2 bases from J; bases unmatched to any gene: 8. The CDR3 extends over 17 amino acids. The DNA for the CDR3 is TGTGCCAGCAGCTTAGTCTCGGGACTAGCAGAACAAGAGACCCAGTACTTC. It encodes CASSLVSGLAEQETQYF.

The chain combines TRBV20-1 with TRBJ2-7, with a weak D call TRBD2 (6 bases). From germline, CDR1 is DFQATT and CDR2 SNEGSKA (reference sequence). The CDR3 consists of 14 residues. The V end lost 3 bases, the J end lost 6 bases, and 18 bases lay between the germline ends. The CDR3 DNA sequence: TGCAGTGCTAGTTCGGAGGCGGGATCGGTCGAGCAGTACTTC. Translating it yields CSASSEAGSVEQYF.

This clonotype was seen ten or more times. The rearrangement joins TRBV3-1 to TRBJ1-6; D remains ambiguous. The V gene lost 7 bases and the J gene lost 8 bases, with 9 bases spanning the gap. The CDR3 spans 12 residues. Germline lookup yields CDR1 LGHDT and CDR2 YNNKEL (reference sequence). The CDR3 region is CASMGSHSPLHF. The CDR3 coding sequence is TGTGCCAGCATGGGCAGCCATTCACCCCTCCACTTT.

This clonotype was seen at least ten times. The genes are TRBV11-3 and TRBJ2-2, with TRBD2 identical over 9 bases. Germline lookup yields CDR1 SGHNT and CDR2 YENEEA. The CDR3 spans 14 residues. The junction had 5 bases not matched to a gene; V was cut back by 6 bases and J by 6 bases. This CDR3 is CASSNGLASGELFF. The CDR3 coding sequence is TGTGCCAGCAGTAATGGACTAGCGTCCGGGGAGCTGTTTTTT.

There are many counts of this clonotype. V is TRBV7-8 and J is TRBJ1-5; TRBD1 is a possible D gene (5 bases). The CDR3 is made up of 16 amino acids. CDR1 is SGHVS, CDR2 FQNEAQ, per germline. Deletions cut 5 bases from V and 2 bases from J, with 16 bases between. The CDR3 DNA reads as TGTGCCAGCAGCGCAGCTGGGGTAGGGGGCAATCAGCCCCAGCATTTT. Encoded protein: CASSAAGVGGNQPQHF.